This is a list of T cell receptor beta chains from one sample in a study of T cell responses to AZD1222 COVID-19 vaccine. The repertoire was sequenced with immunoSEQ multiplex PCR; TCRdb's copy has only in-frame clones and lacks some. The table records 250,000 to 300,000 clones, 85% to 95% of them present only once. This sample comprised peripheral blood, obtained 28 days after the second AZD1222 dose. The receptors derive from an adult who received the AZD1222 COVID-19 vaccine. Both conserved end residues are part of each CDR3.

TRBJ2-7 TRBV5-8 CASSLSLNEQYF
TRBJ2-7 TRBV10-1 CASSDPDSFPYEQYF
TRBJ1-1 TRBV15 CATSTGLGMNTEAFF
TRBJ2-2 TRBV6-1 CASRPHLAGELFF
TRBJ2-7 TRBV7-9 CASSFLGPGYEQYF
TRBJ2-2 TRBV6-5 CASSPVLTNTGELFF
TRBJ1-1 TRBV5-1 CASREGSMNTEAFF
TRBJ2-7 TRBV2 CAGKTDSYEQYF
TRBJ1-2 TRBV6-5 CASRLTGGRGYTF
TRBJ1-1 TRBV27 CASSLGPNTEAFF
TRBJ2-3 TRBV2 CASKLMREGPDTQYF
TRBJ2-3 TRBV6-5 CASVREKTDTQYF
TRBJ2-7 TRBV7-9 CASSLYYEQYF
TRBJ1-2 TRBV19 CASRRLRTTNYGYTF
TRBJ2-7 TRBV5-4 CASSLAPNYEQYF
TRBJ2-3 TRBV7-6 CASSLGTVEDTQYF
TRBJ2-7 TRBV28 CASSPSGLLSSYEQYF
TRBJ1-4 TRBV2 CASSEPRNEKLFF
TRBJ2-1 TRBV30 CACFDRGYNEQFF
TRBJ2-3 TRBV7-2 CASSRDWGTDTQYF
TRBJ1-1 TRBV11-3 CASSLSTGTEAFF
TRBJ2-2 TRBV9 CASSVRGGDPSGTGELFF
TRBJ1-2 TRBV19 CASSILGSDYGYTF
TRBJ1-3 TRBV9 CASSVVGQGPGNTIYF
TRBJ1-5 TRBV2 CASSRTYSNQPQHF
TRBJ2-5 TRBV6-5 CASSYGGPQETQYF
TRBJ2-1 TRBV6-5 CASSYSNLAVQFF
TRBJ2-5 TRBV28 CASSFTGGRVHETQYF
TRBJ1-1 TRBV5-5 CASSFNIRFGGENTEAFF
TRBJ2-7 TRBV7-9 CASARAGSREQYF
TRBJ1-2 TRBV7-6 CASSTLTGGLSGYTF
TRBJ1-2 TRBV11-1 CASSLDTASRSSDTF
TRBJ1-3 TRBV25-1 CASSPTRDFGNTIYF
TRBJ2-1 TRBV29-1 CSVVPFKSPQGNEQFF
TRBJ1-1 TRBV7-8 CASSLDGSNTEAFF
TRBJ1-2 TRBV9 CASSVPRGYTF